A single sample is the source of the 10 T cell receptor beta chains below, sequenced in a study of identical twins. TCRdb reprocessed the 5' RACE reads via MiXCR and lists one record per CDR3 protein. The table records 400,000 to 600,000 distinct CDR3 sequences, under 25% of them present only once. These same data were also listed under a study on yellow fever vaccine responses in identical twins.

The source material was CD4+ T cells sorted from blood. The receptors shown here come from a woman aged 18 to 35 in good health.

This clonotype has a count of ten or more. The chain employs TRBV5-1 and TRBJ2-3; 8 nucleotides agree with TRBD2. The germline CDR1 and CDR2 sequences are SGHRS and YFSETQ. V trimming: 4 bases; J trimming: 1 base; junction bases outside the gene matches: 2. The CDR3 sequence is 14 residues long. DNA of the CDR3: TGCGCCAGCAGCCAGACTAGCGGCACAGATACGCAGTATTTT. Its translation: CASSQTSGTDTQYF.

This clonotype was seen more than once but under ten times. At one end the junction does not follow the germline gene, possibly because of a read error. The chain combines TRBV29-1 with TRBJ2-5; no clear D gene. The CDR3 is 16 amino acids. In germline, CDR1 is SQVTM, CDR2 ANQGSEA. The CDR3 DNA sequence: TGCAGCGTTGAAGATCGGGCCGTAAAGGATCAAGGGACCCAGTACTTC. Its protein is CSVEDRAVKDQGTQYF.

CDR3 region: CASSYGAALRSPLHF. CDR3 nucleotide sequence: TGTGCCAGCAGTTATGGGGCAGCTTTAAGGTCACCCCTCCACTTT. V gene TRBV6-5 combines with J gene TRBJ1-6; possible D gene TRBD1, 5 bases. Per the germline V gene, CDR1 is MNHEY and CDR2 is SVGAGI. Trimming stripped 3 bases from V and 10 bases from J, with 16 bases between. The CDR3 extends over 15 amino acids.

The V call is TRBV24-1, the J call TRBJ2-7; 10 nucleotides agree with TRBD2. CDR3 length equals 16 residues. Losses at the gene ends were 6 bases for V and 2 bases for J; bases not matched to a gene: 9. Germline CDR1 is KGHDR and CDR2 is SFDVKD. CDR3 residues: CATSLRLAGVTYEQYF. In DNA, the CDR3 is TGTGCCACCAGTCTACGACTAGCGGGTGTAACCTACGAGCAGTACTTC.

This clonotype has just a few counts. The V call is TRBV12-3 or TRBV12-4, the J call TRBJ2-3, with 9 bases that match TRBD2. V shed 6 bases and J 0 bases; nucleotides not matched to a gene: 4. The length of the CDR3 is 15 residues. CDR3 loop: CASRWLAGSTDTQYF. The CDR3 region has the DNA TGTGCCAGCAGGTGGCTAGCGGGGAGCACAGATACGCAGTATTTT.

This chain's CDR3 is CSARGASWSTEAFF. The CDR3 nucleotides read TGCAGTGCTAGAGGGGCCTCATGGAGCACTGAAGCTTTCTTT. The V call is TRBV20-1, the J call TRBJ1-1; D unresolved. Germline CDR1 reads DFQATT; CDR2 reads SNEGSKA (reference sequence). This CDR3 has 14 residues. V was clipped by 1 base and J by 4 bases, with 13 bases between them.

The chain uses TRBV6-1 and TRBJ1-1; the D is unclear. Germline V lookup: CDR1 MNHNS, CDR2 SASEGT. Trimming stripped 0 bases from V and 3 bases from J, with 11 bases between. This CDR3 comprises 15 residues. The CDR3 nucleotides are TGTGCCAGCAGTGAAGCTACCGAGAGTCACACTGAAGCTTTCTTT. This translates into CASSEATESHTEAFF.

The chain links TRBV7-3 to TRBJ2-1, with a possible D match to TRBD2 (5 bases). V was trimmed by 3 bases and J by 4 bases, leaving 7 bases between them. CDR1 is SGHTA and CDR2 is FQGTGA in the germline V gene. This CDR3 region has 13 residues. CDR3 sequence (DNA): TGTGCCAGCAGCTTCGGGGTTTACAATGAGCAGTTCTTC. It translates to CASSFGVYNEQFF.

The gene calls are TRBV5-1 and TRBJ2-5; D not certain. The CDR3 covers 16 residues. Trimming removed 6 bases at V and 3 bases at J, with 21 bases between. The V gene's germline CDR1 is SGHRS and CDR2 YFSETQ. The CDR3 DNA sequence: TGCGCCAGCACCCCCTCCACCTATGGTCCCGAAGAGACCCAGTACTTC. Its protein is CASTPSTYGPEETQYF. The complete variable domain, with remaining parts taken from reference TRBV5-1 and TRBJ2-5, reads KAGVTQTPRYLIKTRGQQVTLSCSPISGHRSVSWYQQTPGQGLQFLFEYFSETQRNKGNFPGRFSGRQFSNSRSEMNVSTLELGDSALYLCASTPSTYGPEETQYFGPGTRLLVL.

This clonotype has just a few counts. V is TRBV19 and J is TRBJ2-3, with D possibly TRBD1 on 6 matching bases. Germline loops: CDR1 LNHDA, CDR2 SQIVND (reference sequence). The V gene lost 3 bases and the J gene lost 8 bases, with 18 bases spanning the gap. This CDR3 contains 15 residues. The CDR3 reads CASSMDRNPSATQYF. CDR3 nucleotide sequence: TGTGCCAGTAGTATGGACAGAAACCCCTCAGCTACGCAGTATTTT.